This T cell receptor (beta chain) was sequenced for a study of OX40 agonist ivuxolimab in advanced cancers. Looking at the study overall: Head and neck, renal cell, melanoma or hepatocellular carcinoma were the cancers that dose-escalation patients had.

Germline V gene sequence: CDR1 SEHNR, CDR2 FQNEAQ (reference sequence). This CDR3 is built from 15 residues. Trimming removed 5 bases at V and 8 bases at J, with 16 bases between. This clone was seen at least ten times. Profiled with immunoSEQ multiplex PCR; TCRdb holds only in-frame clones, not every one. The table includes tens of thousands of clones, around 92% detected once. The chain joins TRBV7-9 to TRBJ1-6, with a possible D match to TRBD1 (6 bases). This sample comprised CD4+ or CD8+ T cells sorted from blood, obtained in a trial of the OX40 agonist ivuxolimab. This receptor was taken from an adult with an advanced solid tumor such as melanoma, head and neck, liver or kidney cancer. The CDR3 DNA sequence: TGTGCCAGCAGCCGTACGAGGGCAGGGGATTCACCCCTCCACTTT. It codes for CASSRTRAGDSPLHF.